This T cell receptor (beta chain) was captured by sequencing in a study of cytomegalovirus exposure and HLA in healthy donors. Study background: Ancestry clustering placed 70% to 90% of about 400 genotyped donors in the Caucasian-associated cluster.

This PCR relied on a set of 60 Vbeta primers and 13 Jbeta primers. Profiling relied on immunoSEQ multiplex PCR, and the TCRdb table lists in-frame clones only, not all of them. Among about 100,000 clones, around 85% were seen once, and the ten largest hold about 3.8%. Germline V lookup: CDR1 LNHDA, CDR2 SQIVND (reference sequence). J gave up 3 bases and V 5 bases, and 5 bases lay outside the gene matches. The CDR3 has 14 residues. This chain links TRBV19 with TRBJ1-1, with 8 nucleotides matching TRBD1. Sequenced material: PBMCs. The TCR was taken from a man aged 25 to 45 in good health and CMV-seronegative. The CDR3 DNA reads TGTGCCAGTAGTGTCAGGGGGCTTGACACTGAAGCTTTCTTT. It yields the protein CASSVRGLDTEAFF.